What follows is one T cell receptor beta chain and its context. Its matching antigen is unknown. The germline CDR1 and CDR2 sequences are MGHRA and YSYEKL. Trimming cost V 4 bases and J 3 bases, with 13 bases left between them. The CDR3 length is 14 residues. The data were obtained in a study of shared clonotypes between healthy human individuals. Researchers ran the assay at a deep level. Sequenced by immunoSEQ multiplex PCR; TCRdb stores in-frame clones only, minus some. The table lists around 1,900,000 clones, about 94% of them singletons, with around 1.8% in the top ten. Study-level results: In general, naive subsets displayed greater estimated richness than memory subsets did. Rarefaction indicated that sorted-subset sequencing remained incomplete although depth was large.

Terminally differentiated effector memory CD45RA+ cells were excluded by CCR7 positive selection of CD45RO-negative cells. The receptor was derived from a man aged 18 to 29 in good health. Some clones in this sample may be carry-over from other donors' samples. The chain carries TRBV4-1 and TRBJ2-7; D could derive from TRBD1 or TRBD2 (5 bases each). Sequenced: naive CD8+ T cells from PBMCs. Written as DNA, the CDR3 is TGCGCCAGCAGCCCGGGAACAGGAGTCTACGAGCAGTACTTC. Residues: CASSPGTGVYEQYF.